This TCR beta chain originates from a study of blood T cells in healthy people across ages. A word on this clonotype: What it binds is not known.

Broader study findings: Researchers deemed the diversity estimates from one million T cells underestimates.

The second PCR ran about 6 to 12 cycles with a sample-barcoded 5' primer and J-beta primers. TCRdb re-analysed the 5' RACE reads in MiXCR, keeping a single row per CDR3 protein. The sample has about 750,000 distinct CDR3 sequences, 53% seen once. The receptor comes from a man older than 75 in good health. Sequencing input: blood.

CDR3 sequence: CSVAVGTGGDEQFF. In DNA, the CDR3 is TGCAGCGTTGCGGTCGGGACAGGGGGCGATGAGCAGTTCTTC. The chain has TRBV29-1 and TRBJ2-1; 12 bases fit TRBD1. Germline CDR1 SQVTM, CDR2 ANQGSEA. V was pared by 4 bases and J by 8 bases, with 6 bases of the junction left unmatched. This CDR3 spans 14 amino acids.